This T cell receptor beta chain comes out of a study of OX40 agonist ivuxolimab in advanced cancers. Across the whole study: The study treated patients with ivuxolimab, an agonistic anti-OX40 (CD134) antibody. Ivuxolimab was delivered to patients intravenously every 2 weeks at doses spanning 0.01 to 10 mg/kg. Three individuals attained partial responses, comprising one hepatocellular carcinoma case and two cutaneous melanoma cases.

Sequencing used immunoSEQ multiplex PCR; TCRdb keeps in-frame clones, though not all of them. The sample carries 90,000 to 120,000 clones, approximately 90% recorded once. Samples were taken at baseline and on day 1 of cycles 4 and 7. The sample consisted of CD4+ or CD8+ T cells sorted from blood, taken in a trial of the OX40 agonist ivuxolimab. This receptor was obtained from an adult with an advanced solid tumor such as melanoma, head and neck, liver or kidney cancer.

The CDR3 loop is CATGLAGSYEQYF. The CDR3 DNA sequence: TGTGCCACGGGACTAGCGGGCTCCTACGAGCAGTACTTC. The rearrangement links TRBV25-1 to TRBJ2-7; 12 bases fit TRBD2. V was clipped by 10 bases and J by 0 bases; unmatched bases: 1. This CDR3 is 13 amino acids long. CDR1 is MGHDK and CDR2 is SYGVNS in the germline V gene.